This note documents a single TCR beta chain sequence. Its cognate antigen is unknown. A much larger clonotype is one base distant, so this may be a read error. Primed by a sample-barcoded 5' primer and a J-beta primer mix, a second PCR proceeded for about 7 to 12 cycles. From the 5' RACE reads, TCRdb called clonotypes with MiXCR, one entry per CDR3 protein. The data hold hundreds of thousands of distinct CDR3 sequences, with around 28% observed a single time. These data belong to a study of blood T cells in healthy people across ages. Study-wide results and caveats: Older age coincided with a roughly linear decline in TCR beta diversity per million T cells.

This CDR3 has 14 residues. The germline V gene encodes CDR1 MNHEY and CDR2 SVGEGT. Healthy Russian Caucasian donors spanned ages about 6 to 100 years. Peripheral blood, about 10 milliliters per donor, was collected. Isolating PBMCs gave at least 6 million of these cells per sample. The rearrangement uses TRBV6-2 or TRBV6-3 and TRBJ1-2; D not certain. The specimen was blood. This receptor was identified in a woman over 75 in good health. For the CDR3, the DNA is TGTGTCAGCACCGACACCCCCGCGGCGAGTGGCTACACCTTC. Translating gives CVSTDTPAASGYTF.